This entry lists 6 T cell receptor beta chains sequenced from one sample in a study of cytomegalovirus exposure and HLA in healthy donors. The PCR had 60 Vbeta and 13 Jbeta primers. This table comes from immunoSEQ multiplex PCR, and its TCRdb copy is limited to in-frame clones, with some not included. The sample records 90,000 to 95,000 clones, 70% to 80% being singletons. Sequencing used PBMCs. The receptors derive from a man aged 30-40 years in good health and CMV-seronegative.

The V call is TRBV7-6, the J call TRBJ1-1; maybe TRBD1 (6 bases). CDR1 and CDR2 (germline): SGHVS, FNYEAQ. The CDR3 contains 15 residues. The V end lost 1 base, the J end lost 5 bases, and 14 bases lay between the germline ends. CDR3 in DNA: TGTGCCAGCAGCTTAGATCGAGCAGGGGAAACTGAAGCTTTCTTT. Translating it yields CASSLDRAGETEAFF.

V is TRBV4-3 and J is TRBJ2-7, with D perhaps TRBD1 (5 bases). Germline V lookup: CDR1 LGHNA, CDR2 YSLEER. The CDR3 length is 14 residues. The V end was cut by 0 bases, the J end by 3 bases, with 9 bases between. CDR3 protein: CASSQDLRGYEQYF. CDR3 nucleotides: TGCGCCAGCAGCCAAGATTTAAGGGGCTACGAGCAGTACTTC.

The chain couples TRBV11-2 to TRBJ2-7; 7 nucleotides agree with TRBD1. The J segment lost 3 bases and the V segment lost 5 bases, leaving 4 bases of the junction unmatched. CDR1 and CDR2 from the germline V gene are SGHAT and FQNNGV. The CDR3 has 13 amino acids. CDR3: CASSPGQSYEQYF. DNA for the CDR3: TGTGCCAGCAGCCCGGGACAGAGCTACGAGCAGTACTTC.

The genes are TRBV25-1 and TRBJ1-4; 7 bases fit TRBD1. Germline values: CDR1 MGHDK, CDR2 SYGVNS. The CDR3 is 18 amino acids. V gave up 5 bases and J gave up 1 base; unmatched junction bases: 13. The DNA of the CDR3 is TGTGCCAGCAGTCCAACCGGGACAGAACAAGTAACTAATGAAAAACTGTTTTTT. This translates into CASSPTGTEQVTNEKLFF.

The chain is built from TRBV12-5 and TRBJ1-1; D call uncertain. V shed 4 bases and J shed 1 base, with 16 bases lying between them. Germline loops: CDR1 LGHNT, CDR2 FRNRAP. This CDR3 has 16 residues. The CDR3, as DNA: TGTGCTAGTGGTTCAACAGTGCTTCAAGGGAACACTGAAGCTTTCTTT. Encoded protein: CASGSTVLQGNTEAFF.

This clone was seen a few times. This rearrangement joins TRBV30 to TRBJ1-5; D unresolved. CDR1 and CDR2 (germline): GTSNPN, SVGIG (reference sequence). With 1 base removed from V and 3 bases from J, the gap between germline ends came to 10 bases. The CDR3 spans 14 residues. The CDR3 loop reads CAWSDLTSNQPQHF. In DNA form, the CDR3 reads TGTGCCTGGAGTGACTTAACGTCCAATCAGCCCCAGCATTTT.